The T cell receptor beta chain under discussion was sequenced for a study of human T cells and chemical hapten exposure. V lost 3 bases and J lost 6; bases outside the gene matches: 5. In germline, CDR1 is WNHNN, CDR2 SYGVQD (reference sequence). The CDR3 is made up of 13 amino acids. Unfractionated whole blood yielded the extracted total RNA. Unique molecular identifiers were linked by the library to individual cDNA molecules. TCRdb called the reads again in MiXCR, with one record for every CDR3 protein. Of 3,000 to 3,500 distinct CDR3 sequences listed, nearly 50% were seen once; the top ten hold approximately 10%.

The gene calls are TRBV10-1 and TRBJ2-7, with 7 bases identical to TRBD1. Material for sequencing was whole blood. This sequence was found in a human donor who had alopecia or was a healthy volunteer (not recorded which). Some clones in this sample may be carry-over from other donors' samples. This table probably holds off-target reads from a library built for another chain. CDR3 amino acids: CASSDMDRLEQYF. For the CDR3, the DNA is TGCGCCAGCAGTGATATGGACAGGCTCGAGCAGTACTTC.